This T cell receptor beta chain stems from a study of CD8+CD57+ T cells in acquired aplastic anemia. Regarding this clonotype: Germline and junction disagree at one end, which may indicate a read error.

The CDR3 consists of 12 residues. The germline CDR1 and CDR2 sequences are WNHNN and SYGVQD (reference sequence). All sequencing subjects had displayed CD8+CD57+ cell expansion on flow cytometry. Genomic DNA, serving as template, underwent TCR beta VDJ and CDR3 profiling. MiXCR, applied by TCRdb to the reads, yields one record per CDR3 protein. The sample comprises around 430,000 distinct CDR3 sequences, about a third of which are singletons, and less than 1% rests with the top ten. Sequencing was carried out using sorted CD4+, CD8+, or CD8+CD57+ T cells (not recorded which) from PBMCs. The chain uses TRBV10-1 and TRBJ2-1; D ambiguous. The TCR originated in a human donor with aplastic anemia. This CDR3 is CASREQWDEQFF. DNA of the CDR3: TGTGCCAGCAGAGAGCAGTGGGATGAGCAGTTCTTC.